This is a list of T cell receptor beta chains from one sample in a study of metastatic and nonmetastatic thyroid tumors. MiXCR re-clonotyped the PCR reads for TCRdb. The profile covers about 28,000 clones, with approximately 22% appearing a single time and under 45% taken by the ten largest. The sequencing sample was made of blood. Source of these receptors: a female donor with papillary thyroid cancer or a benign thyroid nodule (not recorded which). Some clones in this sample may be carry-over from other donors' samples. The CDR3 runs from the conserved cysteine through the conserved F or W. The order of the fields is V gene, J gene, clone size, D gene, CDR3 DNA, CDR3 protein. D genes are given only for firm matches. The size entry is marked missing in some rows and otherwise reads once, few, many or a size class.

V gene: TRBV30
J gene: TRBJ2-2
clone size: -
D gene: -
CDR3 DNA: TGTGCCTGGAGCGTACTGGGGGCCGGGGAGCTGTTTTTT
CDR3 protein: CAWSVLGAGELFF

V gene: TRBV20-1
J gene: TRBJ1-4
clone size: -
D gene: TRBD1
CDR3 DNA: TGCAGTGCTAGTCAGGGGGCGAATGAAAAACTGCTTTTT
CDR3 protein: CSASQGANEKLLF

V gene: TRBV12-3/TRBV12-4
J gene: TRBJ1-2
clone size: -
D gene: -
CDR3 DNA: TGTGCCAGCAGTTTTAAGACGGAGAACTATGGCTACACCTTC
CDR3 protein: CASSFKTENYGYTF

V gene: TRBV20-1
J gene: TRBJ2-1
clone size: -
D gene: TRBD2
CDR3 DNA: TGCAGTGCCAAGCGGGGTCGTTTAAATGAGCAGTTCTTC
CDR3 protein: CSAKRGRLNEQFF

V gene: TRBV9
J gene: TRBJ2-7
clone size: many
D gene: TRBD1
CDR3 DNA: TGTGCCAGCAGCCCTCGGGACAGGGTACACGAGCAGTACTTC
CDR3 protein: CASSPRDRVHEQYF

V gene: TRBV24-1
J gene: TRBJ2-1
clone size: few
D gene: -
CDR3 DNA: TGTGCCACCACCTTTCGCGGGGTGCCCGACAATGAGCAGTTCTTC
CDR3 protein: CATTFRGVPDNEQFF

V gene: TRBV20-1
J gene: TRBJ2-7
clone size: few
D gene: TRBD1
CDR3 DNA: TGCAGTGCTAGTCACTGGCGACAGGGAAGGCCCTACGAGCAGTACTTC
CDR3 protein: CSASHWRQGRPYEQYF

V gene: TRBV12-3/TRBV12-4
J gene: TRBJ1-2
clone size: few
D gene: -
CDR3 DNA: TGTGCCAGTACCGGGAGCACTAACTATGGCTACACCTTC
CDR3 protein: CASTGSTNYGYTF

V gene: TRBV19
J gene: TRBJ2-5
clone size: -
D gene: TRBD1
CDR3 DNA: TGTGCCAGTAGTATTTCCCGGGACAGGGGGTCATATCGGGAGACCCAGTACTTC
CDR3 protein: CASSISRDRGSYRETQYF

V gene: TRBV19
J gene: TRBJ1-6
clone size: -
D gene: -
CDR3 DNA: TGTGCCAGTAGTATAGGAAATTCACCCCTCCACTTT
CDR3 protein: CASSIGNSPLHF

V gene: TRBV20-1
J gene: TRBJ2-7
clone size: -
D gene: -
CDR3 DNA: TGCAGTGCTAGAGATCTAGCGGGACAGGGCTACGAGCAGTACTTC
CDR3 protein: CSARDLAGQGYEQYF

V gene: TRBV28
J gene: TRBJ1-3
clone size: many
D gene: -
CDR3 DNA: TGTGCCAGCAGTTTAGCCGGGACACTTAACACCATATATTTT
CDR3 protein: CASSLAGTLNTIYF

V gene: TRBV28
J gene: TRBJ2-7
clone size: -
D gene: -
CDR3 DNA: TGTGCCAGCAGTTTATGGGGGACCAACTACGAGCAGTACTTC
CDR3 protein: CASSLWGTNYEQYF

V gene: TRBV4-1
J gene: TRBJ1-6
clone size: -
D gene: TRBD1
CDR3 DNA: TGCGCCAGCAGCCAAGACAGGGGGATGGGGACCCTCCACTTT
CDR3 protein: CASSQDRGMGTLHF

V gene: TRBV24-1
J gene: TRBJ2-6
clone size: many
D gene: -
CDR3 DNA: TGTGCCACCAGTGATTCAACTAGTTTTGGGGCCAACGTCCTGACTTTC
CDR3 protein: CATSDSTSFGANVLTF

V gene: TRBV6-1
J gene: TRBJ2-2
clone size: few
D gene: -
CDR3 DNA: TGTGCCAGCAGATCCACTTCCTCCGGGACCGGGGAGCTGTTTTTT
CDR3 protein: CASRSTSSGTGELFF

V gene: TRBV10-3
J gene: TRBJ2-1
clone size: few
D gene: TRBD1
CDR3 DNA: TGTGCCATCAGTGAGTCGGGACAGGAGCAGTTCTTC
CDR3 protein: CAISESGQEQFF

V gene: TRBV20-1
J gene: TRBJ2-3
clone size: -
D gene: -
CDR3 DNA: TGCAGTGCTAGTACTATTGGATTCATAGATACGCAGTATTTT
CDR3 protein: CSASTIGFIDTQYF

V gene: TRBV30
J gene: TRBJ1-6
clone size: many
D gene: -
CDR3 DNA: TGTGCCGCTCAAAGGGGAGATAATTCACCCCTCCACTTT
CDR3 protein: CAAQRGDNSPLHF

V gene: TRBV6-1
J gene: TRBJ1-1
clone size: -
D gene: -
CDR3 DNA: TGTGCCAGCAGTGAAGGGCAGGGCGACGGGAACACTGAAGCTTTCTTT
CDR3 protein: CASSEGQGDGNTEAFF

V gene: TRBV7-2
J gene: TRBJ2-5
clone size: many
D gene: -
CDR3 DNA: TGTGCCAGCAGCCCTGGGAAAAGGGAGACCCAGTACTTC
CDR3 protein: CASSPGKRETQYF

V gene: TRBV5-1
J gene: TRBJ2-2
clone size: -
D gene: -
CDR3 DNA: TGCGCCAGCAGCTTGAGTCCTGGAGGCATAGTAGGGGCCGGGGAGCTGTTTTTT
CDR3 protein: CASSLSPGGIVGAGELFF

V gene: TRBV5-1
J gene: TRBJ2-5
clone size: -
D gene: -
CDR3 DNA: TGCGCCAGCAGCTTAGGGGGAGGCGAGACCCAGTACTTC
CDR3 protein: CASSLGGGETQYF